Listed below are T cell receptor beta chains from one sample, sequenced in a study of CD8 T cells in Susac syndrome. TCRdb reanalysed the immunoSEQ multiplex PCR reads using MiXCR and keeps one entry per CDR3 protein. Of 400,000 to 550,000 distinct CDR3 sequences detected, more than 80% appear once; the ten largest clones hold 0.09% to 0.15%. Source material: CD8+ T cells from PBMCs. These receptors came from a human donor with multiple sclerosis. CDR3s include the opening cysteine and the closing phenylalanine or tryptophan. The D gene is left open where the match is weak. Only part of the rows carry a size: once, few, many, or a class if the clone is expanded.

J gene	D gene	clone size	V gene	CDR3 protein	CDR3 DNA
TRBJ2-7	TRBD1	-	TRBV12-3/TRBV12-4	CASSGDRGFDEQYF	TGTGCCAGCAGTGGGGACAGGGGTTTCGACGAGCAGTACTTC
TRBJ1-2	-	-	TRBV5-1	CASSFRDLNGYTF	TGCGCCAGCAGCTTCCGGGATTTAAATGGCTACACCTTC
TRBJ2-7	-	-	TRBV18	CASSPDSTYEQYF	TGTGCCAGCTCACCGGACAGTACCTACGAGCAGTACTTC
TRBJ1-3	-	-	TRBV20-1	CSARESYSLGNTIYF	TGCAGTGCTAGAGAGTCGTACAGCCTTGGAAACACCATATATTTT
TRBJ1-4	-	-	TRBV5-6	CASFSWPSGTNEKLFF	TGTGCCAGCTTTTCCTGGCCCAGTGGGACTAATGAAAAACTGTTTTTT
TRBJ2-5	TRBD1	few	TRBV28	CASLGQDQETQYF	TGTGCCAGCTTAGGACAGGACCAAGAGACCCAGTACTTC
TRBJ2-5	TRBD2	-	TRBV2	CASSEPASGGTGTETQYF	TGTGCCAGCAGTGAACCGGCTAGCGGGGGAACCGGTACGGAGACCCAGTACTTC
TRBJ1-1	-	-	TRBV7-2	CASSLWDGEAFF	TGTGCCAGCAGCCTCTGGGACGGCGAAGCTTTCTTT
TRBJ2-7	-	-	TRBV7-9	CASSSFRQTEYEQYF	TGTGCCAGCAGCTCATTTCGGCAGACTGAGTACGAGCAGTACTTC
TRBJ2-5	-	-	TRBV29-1	CSVEDPNREETQYF	TGCAGCGTTGAAGATCCAAACAGGGAAGAGACCCAGTACTTC
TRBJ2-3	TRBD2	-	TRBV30	CAWATSGGPLDTQYF	TGTGCCTGGGCCACTAGCGGGGGGCCCCTAGATACGCAGTATTTT
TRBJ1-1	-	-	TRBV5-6	CASSFGEDTEAFF	TGTGCCAGCAGCTTTGGGGAGGACACTGAAGCTTTCTTT
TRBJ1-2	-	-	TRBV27	CASSLSGQGQANYGYTF	TGTGCCAGCAGTTTATCGGGGCAGGGACAAGCTAACTATGGCTACACCTTC
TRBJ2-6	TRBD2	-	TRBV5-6	CASSLGRAGANVLTF	TGTGCCAGCAGTTTGGGGAGGGCTGGGGCCAACGTCCTGACTTTC
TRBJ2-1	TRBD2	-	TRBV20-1	CSASSAGGAYNEQFF	TGCAGTGCTAGTTCAGCGGGAGGGGCCTACAATGAGCAGTTCTTC
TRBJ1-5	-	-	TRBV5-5	CASSFVLGWDQPQHF	TGTGCCAGCAGCTTTGTATTGGGGTGGGATCAGCCCCAGCATTTT
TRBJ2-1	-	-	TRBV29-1	CSARSYNEQFF	TGCAGCGCGCGGAGTTACAATGAGCAGTTCTTC
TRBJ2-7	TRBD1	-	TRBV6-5	CASSSAPGQGFHEQYF	TGTGCCAGCAGTTCGGCCCCGGGACAGGGTTTTCACGAGCAGTACTTC
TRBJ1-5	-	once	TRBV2	CASTSVGDWESEQPQHF	TGTGCCAGCACAAGCGTAGGGGACTGGGAGAGTGAGCAGCCCCAGCATTTT
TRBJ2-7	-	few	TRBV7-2	CASSSGAIYEQYF	TGTGCCAGCAGCTCGGGGGCTATCTACGAGCAGTACTTC
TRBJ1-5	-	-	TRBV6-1	CASRDAWNSNQPQHF	TGTGCCAGCAGGGACGCGTGGAATAGCAATCAGCCCCAGCATTTT
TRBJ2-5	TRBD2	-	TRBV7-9	CASSRGLEETQYF	TGTGCCAGCAGCCGAGGACTAGAAGAGACCCAGTACTTC
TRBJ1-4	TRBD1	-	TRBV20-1	CSAWTGVREKLFF	TGCAGTGCTTGGACAGGGGTACGCGAAAAACTGTTTTTT
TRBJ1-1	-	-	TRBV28	CAGSPTQTGGEDTEAFF	TGTGCCGGCAGTCCGACTCAGACGGGGGGTGAAGATACTGAAGCTTTCTTT
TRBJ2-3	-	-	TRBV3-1	CASSQGWGTSTDTQYF	TGTGCCAGCAGCCAAGGCTGGGGTACTAGCACAGATACGCAGTATTTT
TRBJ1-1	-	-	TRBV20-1	CSARGYTPSGLNTEAFF	TGCAGTGCTAGGGGGTATACCCCGTCCGGGCTGAACACTGAAGCTTTCTTT
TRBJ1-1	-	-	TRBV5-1	CASSLASEAFF	TGCGCCAGCAGCTTGGCCTCTGAAGCTTTCTTT
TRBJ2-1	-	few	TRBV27	CASSFTGSYNEQFF	TGTGCCAGCAGTTTTACAGGCTCCTACAATGAGCAGTTCTTC
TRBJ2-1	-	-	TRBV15	CATSRDLGSRNEQFF	TGTGCCACCAGCAGAGATCTGGGCAGCCGAAATGAGCAGTTCTTC
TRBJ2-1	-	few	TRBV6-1	CASSVERLAYNEQFF	TGTGCCAGCAGTGTGGAGCGGCTAGCCTACAATGAGCAGTTCTTC
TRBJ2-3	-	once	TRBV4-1	CASSQLMGFRSDTQYF	TGCGCCAGCAGCCAGTTAATGGGATTTCGATCAGATACGCAGTATTTT
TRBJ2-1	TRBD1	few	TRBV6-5	CASKRTGDSYNEQFF	TGTGCCAGCAAACGGACAGGCGATTCCTACAATGAGCAGTTCTTC
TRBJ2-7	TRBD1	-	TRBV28	CASTDRSPYEQYF	TGTGCCAGCACGGACAGGAGTCCCTACGAGCAGTACTTC
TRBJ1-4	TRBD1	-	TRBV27	CASSFGTAANEKLFF	TGTGCCAGCAGTTTCGGGACAGCCGCAAATGAAAAACTGTTTTTT
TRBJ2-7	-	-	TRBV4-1	CASSPSRGVWEQYF	TGCGCCAGCAGCCCATCGCGGGGAGTGTGGGAGCAGTACTTC
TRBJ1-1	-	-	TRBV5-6	CASSLSWNTEGTEAFF	TGTGCCAGCAGCTTGTCCTGGAACACCGAGGGCACTGAAGCTTTCTTT
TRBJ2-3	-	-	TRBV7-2	CASRALALPGDTQYF	TGTGCCAGCAGAGCCCTGGCGTTACCGGGAGATACGCAGTATTTT
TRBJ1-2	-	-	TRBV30	CAWRVLANYGYTF	TGTGCCTGGAGAGTGTTAGCTAACTATGGCTACACCTTC
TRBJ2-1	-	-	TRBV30	CAWEEGNSYNEQFF	TGTGCCTGGGAAGAAGGAAACTCTTACAATGAGCAGTTCTTC
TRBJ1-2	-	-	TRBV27	CASRSPRGNYGYTF	TGTGCCAGCAGGAGTCCAAGGGGGAACTATGGCTACACCTTC
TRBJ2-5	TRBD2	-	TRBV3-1	CASSQDSLAGEFQETQYF	TGTGCCAGCAGCCAAGATTCTCTAGCGGGGGAGTTCCAAGAGACCCAGTACTTC
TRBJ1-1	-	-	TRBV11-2	CASSPPQMNTEAFF	TGTGCCAGCAGCCCGCCACAAATGAACACTGAAGCTTTCTTT
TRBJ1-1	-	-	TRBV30	CAWSVYGGAEAFF	TGTGCCTGGAGTGTCTATGGGGGCGCTGAAGCTTTCTTT
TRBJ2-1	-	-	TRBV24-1	CATSDLSEGSEQSF	TGTGCCACCAGTGATTTGAGCGAGGGGTCTGAGCAGTCCTTC
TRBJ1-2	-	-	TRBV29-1	CSVEGGGYGYTF	TGCAGCGTTGAGGGAGGGGGCTATGGCTACACCTTC
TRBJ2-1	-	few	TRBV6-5	CASSPGLLSYNEQFF	TGTGCCAGCAGTCCGGGACTCCTCTCCTACAATGAGCAGTTCTTC
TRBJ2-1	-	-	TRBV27	CASTHSHGVNEQFF	TGTGCCAGCACTCACTCGCATGGCGTCAATGAGCAGTTCTTC
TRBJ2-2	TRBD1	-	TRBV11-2	CASSAGQGGYTGELFF	TGTGCCAGCAGCGCCGGACAGGGGGGGTACACCGGGGAGCTGTTTTTT
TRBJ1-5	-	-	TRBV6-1	CASRLTTQGPQPQHF	TGTGCCAGCAGACTGACCACCCAGGGGCCTCAGCCCCAGCATTTT
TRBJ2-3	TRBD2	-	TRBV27	CASSPVGGADTQYF	TGTGCCAGCAGTCCGGTGGGGGGGGCAGATACGCAGTATTTT
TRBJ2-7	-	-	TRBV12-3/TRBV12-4	CASSLAAFYEQYF	TGTGCCAGCAGTTTGGCTGCTTTCTACGAGCAGTACTTC
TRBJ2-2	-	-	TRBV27	CASSPSRGAARLAGELFF	TGTGCCAGCAGTCCAAGCCGGGGAGCGGCAAGGTTGGCCGGGGAGCTGTTTTTT
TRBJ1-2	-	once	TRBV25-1	CASSGLREANYGYTF	TGTGCCAGCAGTGGCCTCAGGGAAGCTAACTATGGCTACACCTTC
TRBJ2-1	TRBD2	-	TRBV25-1	CASSVGAGEDNEQFF	TGTGCCAGCAGTGTCGGAGCGGGAGAGGACAATGAGCAGTTCTTC
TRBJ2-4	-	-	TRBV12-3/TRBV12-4	CASSLGWAKNIQYF	TGTGCCAGCAGTTTGGGATGGGCCAAAAACATTCAGTACTTC
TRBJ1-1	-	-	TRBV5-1	CASSVGRLNTEAFF	TGCGCCAGCAGCGTGGGACGTCTGAACACTGAAGCTTTCTTT